The 18 T cell receptor beta chains given below trace back to one sample, sequenced in a study of cytomegalovirus exposure and HLA in healthy donors. Amplification used 60 Vbeta primers and 13 Jbeta primers. TCRdb's table, derived via immunoSEQ multiplex PCR, lists solely in-frame clones and lacks some. Found here are about 200,000 clones, 82% of them singletons; the top ten hold 0.098%. The source material was PBMCs. The receptors come from a boy aged 2 to 10 in good health and CMV-seronegative.

In its sample, this clone was seen once. The rearrangement uses TRBV19 and TRBJ1-2, with D possibly being TRBD1 (5 bases). The V end lost 4 bases, the J end lost 4 bases, and 13 bases lay between the germline ends. Germline CDR1 is LNHDA and CDR2 is SQIVND (reference sequence). The CDR3 length is 14 residues. CDR3 residues: CASSRSLTGYGYTF. The DNA of the CDR3 is TGTGCCAGTAGTAGATCCCTCACAGGCTATGGCTACACCTTC.

V is TRBV9 and J is TRBJ2-7; TRBD1 might be the D (6 bases). V lost 0 bases to trimming and J lost 6 bases, with 10 bases between them. CDR1 SGDLS and CDR2 YYNGEE come from the germline V gene. This CDR3 contains 13 residues. This CDR3 reads CASSVVTGSEQYF. The DNA of the CDR3 is TGTGCCAGCAGCGTAGTAACAGGGTCCGAGCAGTACTTC.

The gene calls are TRBV10-3 and TRBJ2-2; the D gene is possibly TRBD2 (7 bases). From germline, CDR1 is ENHRY and CDR2 SYGVKD. The CDR3 totals 14 residues. With 6 bases removed from V and 2 bases from J, the gap between germline ends came to 10 bases. The CDR3 loop reads CAISGGLNTGELFF. In nucleotides, the CDR3 is TGTGCCATCAGCGGGGGGCTAAACACCGGGGAGCTGTTTTTT.

There are a few counts of this clone. The chain links TRBV6-6 to TRBJ2-7; TRBD1 aligns across 7 bases. The germline V gene encodes CDR1 MNHNY and CDR2 SVGAGI (reference sequence). The length of the CDR3 is 15 residues. With 0 bases clipped from V and 3 bases from J, the junction kept 5 bases outside the gene matches. CDR3 bases: TGTGCCAGCAGTTACTCTGGGGGACAGATCTACGAGCAGTACTTC. Translated: CASSYSGGQIYEQYF.

The sample holds a few counts of this clone. The V and J genes are TRBV21-1 and TRBJ2-7; the D segment call TRBD1 is taken from the table without a DNA check. TRBV21-1 counts as a pseudogene. This CDR3 is 12 amino acids long. The DNA for the CDR3 is TGTGCCTGCCGGGACAGGGGCCACGAGCAGTACTTC. Amino acid sequence: CACRDRGHEQYF.

The V call is TRBV5-1, the J call TRBJ2-7, with D perhaps matching TRBD1 (7 bases). The CDR3 has 12 amino acids. The V end lost 1 base, the J end lost 7 bases, and 9 bases lay between the germline ends. The germline V gene encodes CDR1 SGHRS and CDR2 YFSETQ. This CDR3 is CASSLPGGEQYF. The CDR3 region has the DNA TGCGCCAGCAGCTTGCCAGGGGGGGAGCAGTACTTC. Full variable domain (missing parts from reference TRBV5-1 and TRBJ2-7): KAGVTQTPRYLIKTRGQQVTLSCSPISGHRSVSWYQQTPGQGLQFLFEYFSETQRNKGNFPGRFSGRQFSNSRSEMNVSTLELGDSALYLCASSLPGGEQYFGPGTRLTVT.

The CDR3 DNA sequence: TGTGCCAGCAGTGAAAGGGGTACTTCACCCCTCCACTTT. Translating gives CASSERGTSPLHF. The chain joins TRBV2 to TRBJ1-6, with D perhaps matching TRBD1 (5 bases). This CDR3 spans 13 amino acids. Germline V lookup: CDR1 SNHLY, CDR2 FYNNEI. V lost 2 bases, J lost 9 bases, and 8 bases lay in between.

The V and J genes are TRBV7-2 and TRBJ2-3, with 7 positions matching TRBD1. Germline V gene sequence: CDR1 SGHTA, CDR2 FQGNSA. V was clipped by 4 bases and J by 1 base; unmatched bases: 8. This CDR3 has 16 amino acids. The CDR3 protein is CASSSHPGTGTDTQYF. In DNA form, the CDR3 reads TGTGCCAGCAGCTCGCACCCCGGGACAGGCACAGATACGCAGTATTTT.

The gene calls are TRBV11-1 and TRBJ2-7; TRBD2 might be the D (5 bases). Germline assignment: CDR1 SGHAT and CDR2 FQDESV (reference sequence). CDR3 length: 14 amino acids. The germline V and J ends were trimmed by 5 bases and 0 bases, with 11 bases remaining between them. The CDR3 reads CASSPRVSSYEQYF. The DNA of the CDR3 is TGTGCCAGCAGCCCGAGGGTCTCCTCCTACGAGCAGTACTTC.

This clone was counted a few times. The gene calls are TRBV7-2 and TRBJ2-5; 9 positions agree with TRBD2. The germline V gene encodes CDR1 SGHTA and CDR2 FQGNSA. With 5 bases clipped from V and 5 bases from J, the junction kept 12 bases outside the gene matches. The CDR3 contains 16 residues. CDR3 residues: CASSPYGAGGGETQYF. In DNA, the CDR3 is TGTGCCAGCAGCCCCTACGGAGCGGGGGGAGGGGAGACCCAGTACTTC.

The chain couples TRBV19 to TRBJ1-1, with 11 bases lining up with TRBD1. CDR3 length equals 14 residues. Germline V gene sequence: CDR1 LNHDA, CDR2 SQIVND (reference sequence). V lost 6 bases to trimming and J lost 4 bases; unmatched junction nucleotides: 4. The CDR3, as DNA: TGTGCCAGTAGCCCTGGGACAGGGGGCACTGAAGCTTTCTTT. It encodes CASSPGTGGTEAFF.

The V gene is TRBV19, the J gene TRBJ2-7, with 12 bases fitting TRBD1. Germline values: CDR1 LNHDA, CDR2 SQIVND (reference sequence). Trimming took 5 bases from V and 3 from J; bases not matched to a gene: 8. The CDR3 runs 16 residues. The CDR3 DNA reads as TGTGCCAGTAGTTCCTGGGGGGACAGGGGGCACTACGAGCAGTACTTC. It specifies CASSSWGDRGHYEQYF.

This chain connects TRBV30 to TRBJ2-1; D call uncertain. The germline V and J ends were trimmed by 0 bases and 0 bases, with 24 bases remaining between them. There are 20 residues in the CDR3. Germline lookup yields CDR1 GTSNPN and CDR2 SVGIG (reference sequence). The CDR3 sequence is CAWSVGRSSSRLPSYNEQFF. In nucleotides, the CDR3 is TGTGCCTGGAGTGTAGGCCGGTCGTCCAGCAGGCTACCCTCCTACAATGAGCAGTTCTTC.

The chain joins TRBV11-2 to TRBJ2-1; 11 bases agree with TRBD1. The CDR3 runs 15 residues. Losses at the gene ends were 7 bases for V and 4 bases for J; bases not matched to a gene: 6. Per the germline V gene, CDR1 is SGHAT and CDR2 is FQNNGV. For the CDR3, the DNA is TGTGCCAGCACCGTTGGGACAGGGGGGTACAATGAGCAGTTCTTC. This gives the protein CASTVGTGGYNEQFF. Combining the CDR3 with reference TRBV11-2 and TRBJ2-1 gives the whole variable domain EAGVAQSPRYKIIEKRQSVAFWCNPISGHATLYWYQQILGQGPKLLIQFQNNGVVDDSQLPKDRFSAERLKGVDSTLKIQPAKLEDSAVYLCASTVGTGGYNEQFFGPGTRLTVL.

This clone was picked up one time. The J gene is TRBJ2-1, the V gene TRBV18; TRBD2 matches at 10 bases. The germline V gene has CDR1 KGHSH and CDR2 LQKENI. Germline trimming cut 0 bases from V and 0 bases from J; bases unmatched to any gene: 8. The CDR3 spans 19 residues. CDR3 coding DNA: TGTGCCAGCTCACCACCGCTTGGGACTAGCGTTAGCTCCTACAATGAGCAGTTCTTC. Translating it yields CASSPPLGTSVSSYNEQFF.

The chain uses TRBV7-2 and TRBJ2-1, with unresolved D. The V end was cut by 2 bases, the J end by 4 bases, with 6 bases between. Per germline, CDR1 SGHTA and CDR2 FQGNSA. The CDR3 is 13 amino acids. CDR3 residues: CASSLNSYNEQFF. CDR3 coding DNA: TGTGCCAGCAGCTTAAACTCGTACAATGAGCAGTTCTTC.

The chain combines TRBV7-9 with TRBJ2-7; TRBD2 aligns across 8 bases. V trimming: 1 base; J trimming: 6 bases; junction bases outside the gene matches: 5. The CDR3 length is 14 residues. Germline loops: CDR1 SEHNR, CDR2 FQNEAQ (reference sequence). Here the CDR3 reads CASSLDGGGFEQYF. The CDR3 DNA reads TGTGCCAGCAGCTTAGACGGGGGGGGCTTCGAGCAGTACTTC.

The chain employs TRBV10-3 and TRBJ1-3, with a weak D call TRBD1 (6 bases). CDR1 is ENHRY, CDR2 SYGVKD, per germline. The ends were cut back, 10 bases at V and 0 bases at J, with 10 bases in the middle. The CDR3 covers 13 residues. CDR3: CATQGYSGNTIYF. The DNA of the CDR3 is TGTGCCACTCAGGGGTACTCTGGAAACACCATATATTTT.